These T cell receptor beta chains were read from a single sample in a study of monozygotic twins with cystic fibrosis. This table comes from immunoSEQ multiplex PCR, and its TCRdb copy is limited to in-frame clones, with some not included. The sample yields about 32,000 clones, more than 85% seen once. Source material: blood. The receptors derive from a girl aged 2 to 9 with cystic fibrosis. CDR3s include the opening cysteine and the closing phenylalanine or tryptophan. A D gene is named only where the DNA matches it firmly. Expanded clones get a size class; other rows say once, few or many, or leave the size out.

D gene: TRBD2; J gene: TRBJ2-1; V gene: TRBV13; clone size: -; CDR3 DNA: TGTGCCAGCAGACGATCCGGGACTAGCGCCAATGAGCAGTTCTTC; CDR3 protein: CASRRSGTSANEQFF
D gene: -; J gene: TRBJ1-5; V gene: TRBV6-1; clone size: -; CDR3 DNA: TGTGCCAGCAGCCCACCTAGGAGCAATCAGCCCCAGCATTTT; CDR3 protein: CASSPPRSNQPQHF
D gene: -; J gene: TRBJ2-1; V gene: TRBV7-9; clone size: -; CDR3 DNA: TGTGCCAGCAGTCGGGACTTTTTGTCATACAATGAGCAGTTCTTC; CDR3 protein: CASSRDFLSYNEQFF
D gene: -; J gene: TRBJ1-6; V gene: TRBV4-1; clone size: -; CDR3 DNA: TGCGCCAGCAGCCAATTCACTTTAAGCTCCTATAATTCACCCCTCCACTTT; CDR3 protein: CASSQFTLSSYNSPLHF
D gene: -; J gene: TRBJ1-1; V gene: TRBV9; clone size: -; CDR3 DNA: TGTGCCAGCAGCGTAGTTGGCAGGGTGAACACTGAAGCTTTCTTT; CDR3 protein: CASSVVGRVNTEAFF
D gene: -; J gene: TRBJ1-1; V gene: TRBV10-1; clone size: -; CDR3 DNA: TGCGCCAGCAGTGAGAGGATCACAGGGCTCACTGAAGCTTTCTTT; CDR3 protein: CASSERITGLTEAFF
D gene: -; J gene: TRBJ1-3; V gene: TRBV19; clone size: few; CDR3 DNA: TGTGCCAGTACCCTGCGAGGTGGGTACGGAAACACCATATATTTT; CDR3 protein: CASTLRGGYGNTIYF
D gene: -; J gene: TRBJ1-1; V gene: TRBV6-1; clone size: -; CDR3 DNA: TGTGCCAGCAGTGAATCTGGGGTGGCTGAAGCTTTCTTT; CDR3 protein: CASSESGVAEAFF
D gene: TRBD1; J gene: TRBJ2-2; V gene: TRBV4-3; clone size: -; CDR3 DNA: TGCGCCAGCAGCCAAGATGAGGGGGCCGGCACCGGGGAGCTGTTTTTT; CDR3 protein: CASSQDEGAGTGELFF
D gene: TRBD2; J gene: TRBJ2-3; V gene: TRBV5-1; clone size: -; CDR3 DNA: TGCGCCAGCGGACGGCGACTACAAGCGGGGGCCCTTGATACGCAGTATTTT; CDR3 protein: CASGRRLQAGALDTQYF
D gene: -; J gene: TRBJ1-2; V gene: TRBV28; clone size: -; CDR3 DNA: TGTGCCAGCAAAGGGGCCAGCCCGAACTATGGCTACACCTTC; CDR3 protein: CASKGASPNYGYTF
D gene: TRBD1; J gene: TRBJ2-7; V gene: TRBV11-2; clone size: -; CDR3 DNA: TGTGCCAGCAGCTTAGATAGGCAGGGGGCTTTCGAGCAGTACTTC; CDR3 protein: CASSLDRQGAFEQYF
D gene: TRBD1; J gene: TRBJ1-4; V gene: TRBV29-1; clone size: -; CDR3 DNA: TGCAGCGTCCGACAGGGGAGAGAAGAAAAACTGTTTTTT; CDR3 protein: CSVRQGREEKLFF
D gene: -; J gene: TRBJ1-1; V gene: TRBV29-1; clone size: -; CDR3 DNA: TGCAGCGTTGCGGGACTTTCGAACACTGAAGCTTTCTTT; CDR3 protein: CSVAGLSNTEAFF
D gene: -; J gene: TRBJ2-2; V gene: TRBV15; clone size: -; CDR3 DNA: TGTGCCACCAGCAGGGAAGGACGGGCGGGCGGGGAGCTGTTTTTT; CDR3 protein: CATSREGRAGGELFF
D gene: -; J gene: TRBJ2-1; V gene: TRBV9; clone size: -; CDR3 DNA: TGTGCCAGCAGCGTCCAAGCTAGGGGGGATGAGCAGTTCTTC; CDR3 protein: CASSVQARGDEQFF
D gene: -; J gene: TRBJ1-2; V gene: TRBV6-4; clone size: -; CDR3 DNA: TGTGCCAGCAGGCCTGGGACGGGGATAGCTAACTATGGCTACACCTTC; CDR3 protein: CASRPGTGIANYGYTF
D gene: -; J gene: TRBJ1-5; V gene: TRBV30; clone size: -; CDR3 DNA: TGTGCCTGGGGTGGGGGTAGCAATCAGCCCCAGCATTTT; CDR3 protein: CAWGGGSNQPQHF
D gene: -; J gene: TRBJ2-1; V gene: TRBV29-1; clone size: -; CDR3 DNA: TGCAGCGTTGAAGATTTCCTAAACGGGAGCGAACCTAACAATGAGCAGTTCTTC; CDR3 protein: CSVEDFLNGSEPNNEQFF
D gene: TRBD2; J gene: TRBJ2-7; V gene: TRBV7-6; clone size: -; CDR3 DNA: TGTGCCAGCAGCCGGGAGGGGCTTGCCTTCTACGAGCAGTACTTC; CDR3 protein: CASSREGLAFYEQYF
D gene: -; J gene: TRBJ2-7; V gene: TRBV14; clone size: -; CDR3 DNA: TGTGCCAGCAGCCAAGGAGTTAGTCGGGGGACTTCCTACGAGCAGTACTTC; CDR3 protein: CASSQGVSRGTSYEQYF
D gene: TRBD2; J gene: TRBJ2-1; V gene: TRBV5-1; clone size: -; CDR3 DNA: TGCGCCAGCAGCTCGGAGGCTAGCGGGGGGGAGGATGAGCAGTTCTTC; CDR3 protein: CASSSEASGGEDEQFF
D gene: TRBD1; J gene: TRBJ1-1; V gene: TRBV5-8; clone size: once; CDR3 DNA: TGTGCCAGCAGCCCCGACAGGGTCGGTCAAACTGAAGCTTTCTTT; CDR3 protein: CASSPDRVGQTEAFF
D gene: TRBD1; J gene: TRBJ1-1; V gene: TRBV5-1; clone size: -; CDR3 DNA: TGCGCCAGCAGCGAGACAGGGGGCGTCACTGAAGCTTTCTTT; CDR3 protein: CASSETGGVTEAFF
D gene: TRBD1; J gene: TRBJ1-1; V gene: TRBV7-2; clone size: -; CDR3 DNA: TGTGCCAGCAGCAAGGGACGGACAGGGGGAGCGTCGAACACTGAAGCTTTCTTT; CDR3 protein: CASSKGRTGGASNTEAFF
D gene: TRBD2; J gene: TRBJ2-2; V gene: TRBV29-1; clone size: -; CDR3 DNA: TGCAGCGTTGATAAACTAGCGGGAGGAGGCGGGGAGCTGTTTTTT; CDR3 protein: CSVDKLAGGGGELFF
D gene: -; J gene: TRBJ2-5; V gene: TRBV7-9; clone size: -; CDR3 DNA: TGTGCCAGCAGCTTAGGGCGGTCCGGGGAGACCCAGTACTTC; CDR3 protein: CASSLGRSGETQYF
D gene: -; J gene: TRBJ2-5; V gene: TRBV6-5; clone size: -; CDR3 DNA: TGTGCCAGCAGTTACGATTATTGGAGCAGGGGAGAGACCCAGTACTTC; CDR3 protein: CASSYDYWSRGETQYF
D gene: -; J gene: TRBJ1-5; V gene: TRBV19; clone size: -; CDR3 DNA: TGTGCCAGTAGGGAGGCGGGTTTCGGCACCCAGCATTTT; CDR3 protein: CASREAGFGTQHF
D gene: -; J gene: TRBJ1-1; V gene: TRBV10-3; clone size: -; CDR3 DNA: TGTGCCATCAGTGAAGTCCCCGGGGGGCTGAACACTGAAGCTTTCTTT; CDR3 protein: CAISEVPGGLNTEAFF
D gene: -; J gene: TRBJ1-4; V gene: TRBV5-1; clone size: -; CDR3 DNA: TGCGCCAGCAGCTTGGTTGGGACCCTTAATGAAAAACTGTTTTTT; CDR3 protein: CASSLVGTLNEKLFF
D gene: -; J gene: TRBJ1-1; V gene: TRBV6-5; clone size: -; CDR3 DNA: TGTGCCAGCAGTGGGGACACCACTGAAGCTTTCTTT; CDR3 protein: CASSGDTTEAFF
D gene: TRBD2; J gene: TRBJ2-5; V gene: TRBV19; clone size: -; CDR3 DNA: TGTGCCAGTAGTACGGGGGGGAAGACCCAGTACTTC; CDR3 protein: CASSTGGKTQYF
D gene: -; J gene: TRBJ2-1; V gene: TRBV4-1; clone size: -; CDR3 DNA: TGCGCCAGCAGCCATACAGGGTCCCTTGGGGATTGGGAGCCGAACAATGAGCAGTTCTTC; CDR3 protein: CASSHTGSLGDWEPNNEQFF
D gene: TRBD2; J gene: TRBJ2-1; V gene: TRBV11-3; clone size: once; CDR3 DNA: TGTGCCAGCAGCTTAGACCAGCGGGGGGGCCGCAATGAGCAGTTCTTC; CDR3 protein: CASSLDQRGGRNEQFF
D gene: -; J gene: TRBJ2-7; V gene: TRBV6-1; clone size: once; CDR3 DNA: TGTGCCAGCAGTGAAACCCGACTTGTTTCCTACGAGCAGTACTTC; CDR3 protein: CASSETRLVSYEQYF
D gene: -; J gene: TRBJ1-5; V gene: TRBV6-1; clone size: -; CDR3 DNA: TGTGCCAGCAGTGAAGAGGCCAGGGGTGGCAATCAGCCCCAGCATTTT; CDR3 protein: CASSEEARGGNQPQHF
D gene: -; J gene: TRBJ2-6; V gene: TRBV9; clone size: -; CDR3 DNA: TGTGCCAGCAGCGGGGCTGGGGCCAACGTCCTGACTTTC; CDR3 protein: CASSGAGANVLTF
D gene: -; J gene: TRBJ1-4; V gene: TRBV6-1; clone size: -; CDR3 DNA: TGTGCCAGCAGTGAGCCAGGGTCTAATGAAAAACTGTTTTTT; CDR3 protein: CASSEPGSNEKLFF
D gene: TRBD2; J gene: TRBJ2-3; V gene: TRBV18; clone size: -; CDR3 DNA: TGTGCCAGCTCACCCCGGACTAGGCCACATCCCTCTAGCACAGATACGCAGTATTTT; CDR3 protein: CASSPRTRPHPSSTDTQYF
D gene: -; J gene: TRBJ1-1; V gene: TRBV5-6; clone size: once; CDR3 DNA: TGTGCCAGCAGCTTTGGGGACCGTGAAGCTTTCTTT; CDR3 protein: CASSFGDREAFF
D gene: -; J gene: TRBJ2-1; V gene: TRBV6-4; clone size: -; CDR3 DNA: TGTGCCAGCAGTGTCAACAGCGGTCCCTACAATGAGCAGTTCTTC; CDR3 protein: CASSVNSGPYNEQFF
D gene: -; J gene: TRBJ1-3; V gene: TRBV20-1; clone size: few; CDR3 DNA: TGCAGTGCTAAGGCGGACACCATATATTTT; CDR3 protein: CSAKADTIYF
D gene: -; J gene: TRBJ2-1; V gene: TRBV21-1; clone size: -; CDR3 DNA: TGTGCCAGCAGCAAGCGGGACCACAATGAGCAGTTCTTC; CDR3 protein: CASSKRDHNEQFF